This is a list of T cell receptor beta chains from one sample in a study of PD-L1 blockade in urothelial cancer. The method was immunoSEQ multiplex PCR; TCRdb's version includes in-frame clones alone and lacks a portion of them. Altogether about 25,000 clones are present, roughly 80% being singletons, with the ten largest covering 9.6%. Sequencing was performed on PBMCs, taken around atezolizumab (anti-PD-L1) treatment. The receptors were sampled from a man aged 65 to 79 with urothelial cancer. Each CDR3 is given with its conserved first and last residue. The order of the fields is CDR3 DNA, CDR3 protein, J gene, clone size, V gene, D gene. The D gene is left open where the match is weak. Expanded clones are given a class, and other clones once, few, many or no size at all.

TGTGCCAGCAGCCCGAGCGGCTCCTACAATGAGCAGTTCTTC | CASSPSGSYNEQFF | TRBJ2-1 | few | TRBV4-2 | .
TGTGCCAGCAGTCCCAAGTCCCCCGGGTTGCGAGGGATTGAGCAGTTCTTC | CASSPKSPGLRGIEQFF | TRBJ2-1 | medium-sized | TRBV7-3 | .
TGCGCCAGCAGCCTAGACTCTCTTGCCACTGAAGCTTTCTTT | CASSLDSLATEAFF | TRBJ1-1 | . | TRBV5-1 | .
TGTGCCAGCAGTTCGGGGATAGCGGGAGGTTCCTACGAGCAGTACTTC | CASSSGIAGGSYEQYF | TRBJ2-7 | . | TRBV6-6 | TRBD2
TGTGCCAGCAGTTTTCAGGGGTCGAAACTGTTTTTT | CASSFQGSKLFF | TRBJ1-4 | . | TRBV28 | .
TGTGCCAGTAGTGACAGGGCCCAAGATACGCAGTATTTT | CASSDRAQDTQYF | TRBJ2-3 | . | TRBV19 | TRBD1
TGTGCCAGCAGGCCGGACACGGGAGATTTCGGCTACACCTTC | CASRPDTGDFGYTF | TRBJ1-2 | . | TRBV6-6 | .
TGTGCCTGGAGTCCCGGGACAGGGAAAAATGAAAAACTGTTTTTT | CAWSPGTGKNEKLFF | TRBJ1-4 | . | TRBV30 | TRBD1
TGTGCCAGCAGCCCCGGGACAGGGGATGAAAAACTGTTTTTT | CASSPGTGDEKLFF | TRBJ1-4 | . | TRBV13 | TRBD1
TGTGCCAGCTCACCACAGGGGGCGGGCAACACAGATACGCAGTATTTT | CASSPQGAGNTDTQYF | TRBJ2-3 | . | TRBV18 | TRBD1
TGTGCCAGCAGCCAAAACAGGGGACCAGGCAACGAGCAGTACTTC | CASSQNRGPGNEQYF | TRBJ2-7 | once | TRBV28 | TRBD1
TGCAGCGTTGAAAGGGGGAGTTGGACAGATACGCAGTATTTT | CSVERGSWTDTQYF | TRBJ2-3 | . | TRBV29-1 | .